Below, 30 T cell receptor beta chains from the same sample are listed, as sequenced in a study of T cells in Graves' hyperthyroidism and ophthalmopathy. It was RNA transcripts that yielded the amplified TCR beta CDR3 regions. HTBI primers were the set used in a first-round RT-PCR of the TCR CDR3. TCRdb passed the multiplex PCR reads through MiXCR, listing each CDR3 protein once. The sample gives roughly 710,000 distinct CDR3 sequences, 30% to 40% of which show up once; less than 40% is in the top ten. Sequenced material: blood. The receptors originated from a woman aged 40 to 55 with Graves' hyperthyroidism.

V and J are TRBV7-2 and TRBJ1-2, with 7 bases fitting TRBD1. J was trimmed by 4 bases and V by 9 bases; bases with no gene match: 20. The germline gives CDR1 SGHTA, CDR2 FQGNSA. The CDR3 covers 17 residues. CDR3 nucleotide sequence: TGTGCCAGTAGCCCCCGACGTTACACGGACAGGCGCTATGGCTACACCTTC. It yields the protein CASSPRRYTDRRYGYTF.

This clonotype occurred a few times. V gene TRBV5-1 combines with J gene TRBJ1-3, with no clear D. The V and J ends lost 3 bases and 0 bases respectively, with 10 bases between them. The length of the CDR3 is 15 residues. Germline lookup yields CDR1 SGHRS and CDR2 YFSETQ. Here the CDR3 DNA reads TGCGCCAGCAGCTCGGACGCCAGCTCTGGAAACACCATATATTTT. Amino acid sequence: CASSSDASSGNTIYF.

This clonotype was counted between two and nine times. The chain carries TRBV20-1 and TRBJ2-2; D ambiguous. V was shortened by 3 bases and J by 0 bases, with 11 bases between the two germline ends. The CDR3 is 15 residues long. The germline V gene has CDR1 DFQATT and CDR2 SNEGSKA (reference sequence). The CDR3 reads CSARGGATNTGELFF. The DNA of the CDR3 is TGCAGTGCTAGGGGTGGAGCCACGAACACCGGGGAGCTGTTTTTT.

The CDR3 is CASTETILNTEAFF. CDR3 DNA: TGTGCCAGCACCGAAACAATACTGAACACTGAAGCTTTCTTT. The chain employs TRBV11-2 and TRBJ1-1; no firm D call. From germline, CDR1 is SGHAT and CDR2 FQNNGV. This CDR3 contains 14 residues. V shed 7 bases and J shed 0 bases, with 12 bases lying between them. Filled out from reference TRBV11-2 and TRBJ1-1, the complete variable domain reads EAGVAQSPRYKIIEKRQSVAFWCNPISGHATLYWYQQILGQGPKLLIQFQNNGVVDDSQLPKDRFSAERLKGVDSTLKIQPAKLEDSAVYLCASTETILNTEAFFGQGTRLTVV.

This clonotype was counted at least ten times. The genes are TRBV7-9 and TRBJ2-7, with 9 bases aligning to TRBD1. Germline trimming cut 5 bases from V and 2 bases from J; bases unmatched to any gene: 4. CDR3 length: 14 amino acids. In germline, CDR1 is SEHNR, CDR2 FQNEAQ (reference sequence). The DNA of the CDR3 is TGTGCCAGCAGCCCCCGGACAGGGGCCTACGAGCAGTACTTC. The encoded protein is CASSPRTGAYEQYF.

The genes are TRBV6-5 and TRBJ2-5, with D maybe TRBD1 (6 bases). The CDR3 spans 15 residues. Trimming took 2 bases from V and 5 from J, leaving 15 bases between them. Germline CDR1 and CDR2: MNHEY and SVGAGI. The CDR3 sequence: CASSYTTDRRETQYF. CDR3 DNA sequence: TGTGCCAGCAGTTACACCACCGACAGGAGGGAGACCCAGTACTTC.

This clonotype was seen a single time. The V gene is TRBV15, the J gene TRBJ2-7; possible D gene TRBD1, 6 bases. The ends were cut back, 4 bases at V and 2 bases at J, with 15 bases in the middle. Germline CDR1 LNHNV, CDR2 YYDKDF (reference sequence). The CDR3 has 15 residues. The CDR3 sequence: CATSTQGRVTYEQYF. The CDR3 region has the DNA TGTGCCACCAGCACCCAGGGGCGGGTTACCTACGAGCAGTACTTC.

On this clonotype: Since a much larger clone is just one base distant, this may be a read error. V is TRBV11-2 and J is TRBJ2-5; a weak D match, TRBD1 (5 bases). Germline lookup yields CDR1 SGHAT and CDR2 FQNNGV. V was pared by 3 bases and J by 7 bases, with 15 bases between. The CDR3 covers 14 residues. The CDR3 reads CASSLWGLDATQYF. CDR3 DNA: TGTGCCAGCAGCTTGTGGGGCCTTGATGCGACCCAGTACTTC.

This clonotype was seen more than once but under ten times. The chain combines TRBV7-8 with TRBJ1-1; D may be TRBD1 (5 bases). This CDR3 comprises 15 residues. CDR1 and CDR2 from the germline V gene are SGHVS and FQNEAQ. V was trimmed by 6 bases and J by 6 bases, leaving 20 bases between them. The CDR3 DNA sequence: TGTGCCAGCAGTTTCTTCAGGGAGGCAGGTGCTGAAGCTTTCTTT. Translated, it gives CASSFFREAGAEAFF.

CDR3 nucleotide sequence: TGTGCCAGCTCACTCCCTGGGGTCTTGGGGCAGTACTTC. It yields the protein CASSLPGVLGQYF. The chain is built from TRBV25-1 and TRBJ2-7; the D is unclear. V lost 8 bases and J lost 9, with 20 bases in between. The CDR3 contains 13 residues. In germline, CDR1 is MGHDK, CDR2 SYGVNS.

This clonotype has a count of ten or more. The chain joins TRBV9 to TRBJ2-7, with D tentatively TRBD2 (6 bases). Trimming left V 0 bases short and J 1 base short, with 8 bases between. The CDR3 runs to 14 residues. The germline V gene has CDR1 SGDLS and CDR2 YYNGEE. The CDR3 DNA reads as TGTGCCAGCAGCGTAGCGGGGGAGTCCTACGAGCAGTACTTC. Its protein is CASSVAGESYEQYF.

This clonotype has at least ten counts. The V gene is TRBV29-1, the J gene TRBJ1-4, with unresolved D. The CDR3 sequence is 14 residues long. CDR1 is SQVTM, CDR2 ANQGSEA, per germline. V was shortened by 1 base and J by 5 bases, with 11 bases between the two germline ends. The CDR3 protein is CSVEAVVGNEKLFF. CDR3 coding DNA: TGCAGCGTTGAAGCCGTGGTGGGGAATGAAAAACTGTTTTTT.

The CDR3 protein is CASTVQVPLIMNTEAFF. The CDR3 DNA reads TGTGCCAGCACCGTACAGGTTCCACTAATCATGAACACTGAAGCTTTCTTT. This chain links TRBV6-1 with TRBJ1-1; perhaps TRBD1 as D (5 bases). The CDR3 covers 17 residues. CDR1 is MNHNS, CDR2 SASEGT, per germline. Trimming took 7 bases from V and 0 from J, leaving 21 bases between them.

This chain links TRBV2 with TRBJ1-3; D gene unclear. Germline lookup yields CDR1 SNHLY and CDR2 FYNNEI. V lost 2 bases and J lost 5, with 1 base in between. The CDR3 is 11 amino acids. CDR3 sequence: CASSERNTIYF. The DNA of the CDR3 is TGTGCCAGCAGTGAAAGAAACACCATATATTTT.

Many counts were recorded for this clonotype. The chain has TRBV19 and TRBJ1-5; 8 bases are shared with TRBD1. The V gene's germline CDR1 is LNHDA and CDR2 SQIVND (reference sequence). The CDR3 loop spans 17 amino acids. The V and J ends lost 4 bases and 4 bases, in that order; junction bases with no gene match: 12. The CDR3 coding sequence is TGTGCCAGTAGTACAGGATTAAACAGGGGGGGAAATCAGCCCCAGCATTTT. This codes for CASSTGLNRGGNQPQHF.

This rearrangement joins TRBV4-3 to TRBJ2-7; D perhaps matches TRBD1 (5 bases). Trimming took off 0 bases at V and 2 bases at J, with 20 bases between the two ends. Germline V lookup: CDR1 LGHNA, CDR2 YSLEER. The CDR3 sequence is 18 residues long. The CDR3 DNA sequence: TGCGCCAGCAGCCAAGAAGGGGTCACAGCGTCCTCGGCCTACGAGCAGTACTTC. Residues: CASSQEGVTASSAYEQYF.

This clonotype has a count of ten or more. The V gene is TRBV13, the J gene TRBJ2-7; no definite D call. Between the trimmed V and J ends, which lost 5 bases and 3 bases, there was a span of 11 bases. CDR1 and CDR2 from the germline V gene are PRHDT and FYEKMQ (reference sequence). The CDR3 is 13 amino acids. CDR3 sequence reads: CASSHPGSYEQYF. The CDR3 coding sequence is TGTGCCAGCAGCCATCCGGGTAGCTACGAGCAGTACTTC.

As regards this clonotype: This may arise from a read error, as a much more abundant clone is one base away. In nucleotides, the CDR3 is TGTGCCTCCCAAGGGTCGGGGACCAAAGGGGAACCCCAGCATTTT. Its translation is CASQGSGTKGEPQHF. The chain is built from TRBV10-3 and TRBJ1-5, with TRBD1 as a possible D gene (5 bases). The CDR3 covers 15 residues. Germline CDR1 is ENHRY and CDR2 is SYGVKD. V lost 11 bases and J 10 bases, leaving 27 bases between the germline ends.

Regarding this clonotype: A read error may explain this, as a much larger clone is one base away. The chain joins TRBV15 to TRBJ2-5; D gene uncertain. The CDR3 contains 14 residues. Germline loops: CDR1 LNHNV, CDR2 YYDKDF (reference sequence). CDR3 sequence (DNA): TGTGCCATCAGCAGAGTCGTCCGGGAAGAGACCCAGTACTTC. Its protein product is CAISRVVREETQYF. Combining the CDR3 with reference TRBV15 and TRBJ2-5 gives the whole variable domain DAMVIQNPRYQVTQFGKPVTLSCSQTLNHNVMYWYQQKSSQAPKLLFHYYDKDFNNEADTPDNFQSRRPNTSFCFLDIRSPGLGDTAMYLCAISRVVREETQYFGPGTRLLVL.

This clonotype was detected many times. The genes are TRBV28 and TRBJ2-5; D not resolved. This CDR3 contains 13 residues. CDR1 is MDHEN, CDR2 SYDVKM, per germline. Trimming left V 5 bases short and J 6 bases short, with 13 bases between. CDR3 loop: CASSPRGRKTQYF. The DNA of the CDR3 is TGTGCCAGCAGTCCCCGAGGTAGAAAGACCCAGTACTTC.

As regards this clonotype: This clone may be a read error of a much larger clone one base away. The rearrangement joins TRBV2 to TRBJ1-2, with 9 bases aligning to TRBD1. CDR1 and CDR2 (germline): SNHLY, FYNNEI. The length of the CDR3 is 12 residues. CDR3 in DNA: TGTGCCAGCAGCCGGACAGGGGCGGGCTGCACCTTC. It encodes CASSRTGAGCTF.

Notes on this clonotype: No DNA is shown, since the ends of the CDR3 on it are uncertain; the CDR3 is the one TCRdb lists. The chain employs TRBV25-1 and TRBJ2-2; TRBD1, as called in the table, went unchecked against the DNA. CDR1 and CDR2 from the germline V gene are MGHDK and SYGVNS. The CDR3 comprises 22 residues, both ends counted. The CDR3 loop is CASSSPGANVLTFGAGTGELFF.

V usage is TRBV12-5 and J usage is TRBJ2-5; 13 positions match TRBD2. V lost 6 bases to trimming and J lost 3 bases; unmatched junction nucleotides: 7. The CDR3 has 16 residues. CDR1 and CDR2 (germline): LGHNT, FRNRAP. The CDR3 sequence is CASGTEGTSGEETQYF. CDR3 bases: TGTGCTAGTGGGACAGAAGGGACTAGCGGGGAAGAGACCCAGTACTTC. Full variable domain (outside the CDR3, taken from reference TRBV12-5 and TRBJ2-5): DARVTQTPRHKVTEMGQEVTMRCQPILGHNTVFWYRQTMMQGLELLAYFRNRAPLDDSGMPKDRFSAEMPDATLATLKIQPSEPRDSAVYFCASGTEGTSGEETQYFGPGTRLLVL.

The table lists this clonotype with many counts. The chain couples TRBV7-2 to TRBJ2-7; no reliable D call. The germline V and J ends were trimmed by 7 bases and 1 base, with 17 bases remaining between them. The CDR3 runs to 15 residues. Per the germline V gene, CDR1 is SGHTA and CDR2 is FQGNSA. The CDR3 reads CASTSQQTISYEQYF. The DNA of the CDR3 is TGTGCCAGCACATCCCAACAGACGATATCCTACGAGCAGTACTTC.

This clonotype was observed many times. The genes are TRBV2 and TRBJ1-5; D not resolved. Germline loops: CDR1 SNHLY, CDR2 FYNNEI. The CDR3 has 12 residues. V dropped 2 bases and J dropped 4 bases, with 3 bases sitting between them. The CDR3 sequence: CASSEQNQPQHF. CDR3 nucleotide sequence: TGTGCCAGCAGTGAACAGAATCAGCCCCAGCATTTT.

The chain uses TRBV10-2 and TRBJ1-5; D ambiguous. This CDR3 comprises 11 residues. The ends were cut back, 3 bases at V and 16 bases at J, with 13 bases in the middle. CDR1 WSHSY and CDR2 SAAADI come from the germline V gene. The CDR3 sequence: CASSEGIGQHF. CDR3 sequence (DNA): TGCGCCAGCAGTGAAGGGATAGGCCAACATTTT.

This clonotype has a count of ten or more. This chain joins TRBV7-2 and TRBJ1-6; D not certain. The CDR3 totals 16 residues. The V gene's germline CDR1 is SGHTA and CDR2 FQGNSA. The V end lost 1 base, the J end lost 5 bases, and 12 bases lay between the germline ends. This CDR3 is CASSLVGTANNSPLHF. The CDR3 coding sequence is TGTGCCAGCAGCTTAGTTGGAACAGCCAATAATTCACCCCTCCACTTT. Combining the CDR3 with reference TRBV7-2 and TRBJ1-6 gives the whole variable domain GAGVSQSPSNKVTEKGKDVELRCDPISGHTALYWYRQSLGQGLEFLIYFQGNSAPDKSGLPSDRFSAERTGGSVSTLTIQRTQQEDSAVYLCASSLVGTANNSPLHFGNGTRLTVT.

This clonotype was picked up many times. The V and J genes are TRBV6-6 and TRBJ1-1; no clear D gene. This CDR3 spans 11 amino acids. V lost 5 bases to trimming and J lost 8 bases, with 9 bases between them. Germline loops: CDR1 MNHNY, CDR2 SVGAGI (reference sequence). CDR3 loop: CASSTWSEAFF. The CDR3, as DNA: TGTGCCAGCAGTACGTGGAGCGAAGCTTTCTTT.

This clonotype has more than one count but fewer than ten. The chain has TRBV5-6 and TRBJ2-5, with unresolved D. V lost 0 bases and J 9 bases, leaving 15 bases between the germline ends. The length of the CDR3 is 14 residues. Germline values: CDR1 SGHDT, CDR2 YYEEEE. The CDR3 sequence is CASSLELGSQAQYF. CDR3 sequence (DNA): TGTGCCAGCAGCTTGGAGTTGGGTAGCCAGGCCCAGTACTTC.

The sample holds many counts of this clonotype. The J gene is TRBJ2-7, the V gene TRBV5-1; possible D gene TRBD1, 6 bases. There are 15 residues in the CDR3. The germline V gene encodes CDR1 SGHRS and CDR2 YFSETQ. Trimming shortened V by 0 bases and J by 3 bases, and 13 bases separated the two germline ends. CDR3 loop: CASSLDGRGLYEQYF. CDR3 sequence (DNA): TGCGCCAGCAGCTTGGATGGCAGGGGTCTCTACGAGCAGTACTTC.